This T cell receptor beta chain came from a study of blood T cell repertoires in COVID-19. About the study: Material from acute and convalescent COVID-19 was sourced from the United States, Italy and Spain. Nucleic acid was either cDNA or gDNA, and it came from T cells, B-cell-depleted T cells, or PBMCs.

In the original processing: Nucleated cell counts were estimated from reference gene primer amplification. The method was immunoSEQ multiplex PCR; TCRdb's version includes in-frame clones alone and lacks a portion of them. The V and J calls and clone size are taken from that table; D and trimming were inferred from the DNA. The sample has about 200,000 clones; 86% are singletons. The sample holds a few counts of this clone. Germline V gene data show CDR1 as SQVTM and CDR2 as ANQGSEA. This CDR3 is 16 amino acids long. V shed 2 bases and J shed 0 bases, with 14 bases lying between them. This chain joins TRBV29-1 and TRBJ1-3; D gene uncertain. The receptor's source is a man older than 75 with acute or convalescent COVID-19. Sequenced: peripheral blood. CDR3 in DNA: TGCAGCGTTGAAATGCTTGAACGTAGCTCTGGAAACACCATATATTTT. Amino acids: CSVEMLERSSGNTIYF.